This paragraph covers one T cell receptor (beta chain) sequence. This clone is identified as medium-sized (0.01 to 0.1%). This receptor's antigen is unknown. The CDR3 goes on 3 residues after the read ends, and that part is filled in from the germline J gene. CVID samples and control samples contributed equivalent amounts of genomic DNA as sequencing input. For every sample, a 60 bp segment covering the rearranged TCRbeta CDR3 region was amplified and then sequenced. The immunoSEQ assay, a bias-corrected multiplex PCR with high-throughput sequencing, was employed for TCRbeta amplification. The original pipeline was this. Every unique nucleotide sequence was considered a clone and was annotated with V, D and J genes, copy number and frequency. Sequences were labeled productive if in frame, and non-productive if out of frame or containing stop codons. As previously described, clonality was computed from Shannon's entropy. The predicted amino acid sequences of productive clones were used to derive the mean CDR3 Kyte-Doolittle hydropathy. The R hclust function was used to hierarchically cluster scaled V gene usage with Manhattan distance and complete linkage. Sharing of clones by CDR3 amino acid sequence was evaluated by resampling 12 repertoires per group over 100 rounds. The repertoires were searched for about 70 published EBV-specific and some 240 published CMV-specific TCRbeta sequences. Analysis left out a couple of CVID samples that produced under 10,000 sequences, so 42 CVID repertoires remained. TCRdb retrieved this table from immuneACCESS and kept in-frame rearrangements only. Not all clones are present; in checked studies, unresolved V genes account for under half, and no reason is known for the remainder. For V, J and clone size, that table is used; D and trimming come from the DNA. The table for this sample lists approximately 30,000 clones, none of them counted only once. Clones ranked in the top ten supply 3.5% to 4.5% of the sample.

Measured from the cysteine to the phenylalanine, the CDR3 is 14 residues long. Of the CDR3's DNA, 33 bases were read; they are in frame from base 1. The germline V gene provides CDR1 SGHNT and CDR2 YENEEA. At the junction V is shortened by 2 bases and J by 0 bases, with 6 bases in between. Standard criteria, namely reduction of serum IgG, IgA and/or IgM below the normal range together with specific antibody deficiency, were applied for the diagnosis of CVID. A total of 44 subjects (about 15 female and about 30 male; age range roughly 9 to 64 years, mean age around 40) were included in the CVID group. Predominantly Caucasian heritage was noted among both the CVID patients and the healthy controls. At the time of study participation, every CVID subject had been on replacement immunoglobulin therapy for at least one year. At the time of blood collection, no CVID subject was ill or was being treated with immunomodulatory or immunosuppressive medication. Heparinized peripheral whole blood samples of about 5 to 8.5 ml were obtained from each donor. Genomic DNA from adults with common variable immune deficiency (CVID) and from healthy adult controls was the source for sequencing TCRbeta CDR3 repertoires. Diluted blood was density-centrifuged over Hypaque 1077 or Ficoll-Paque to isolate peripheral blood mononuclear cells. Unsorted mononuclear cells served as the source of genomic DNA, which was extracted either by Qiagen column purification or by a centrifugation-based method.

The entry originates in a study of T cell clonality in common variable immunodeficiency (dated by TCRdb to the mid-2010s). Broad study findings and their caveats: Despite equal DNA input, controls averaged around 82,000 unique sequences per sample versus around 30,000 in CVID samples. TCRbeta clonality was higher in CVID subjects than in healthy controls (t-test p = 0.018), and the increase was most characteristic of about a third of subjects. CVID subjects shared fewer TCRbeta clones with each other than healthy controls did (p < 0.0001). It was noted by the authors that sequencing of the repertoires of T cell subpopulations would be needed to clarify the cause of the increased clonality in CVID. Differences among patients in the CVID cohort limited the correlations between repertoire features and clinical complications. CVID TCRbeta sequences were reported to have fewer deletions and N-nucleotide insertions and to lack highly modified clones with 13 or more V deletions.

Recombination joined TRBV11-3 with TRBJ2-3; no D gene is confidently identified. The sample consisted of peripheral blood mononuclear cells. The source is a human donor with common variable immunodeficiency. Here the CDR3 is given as CASSLLASTDTQYF. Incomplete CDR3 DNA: TGTGCCAGCAGCTTACTCGCGAGCACAGATACG.